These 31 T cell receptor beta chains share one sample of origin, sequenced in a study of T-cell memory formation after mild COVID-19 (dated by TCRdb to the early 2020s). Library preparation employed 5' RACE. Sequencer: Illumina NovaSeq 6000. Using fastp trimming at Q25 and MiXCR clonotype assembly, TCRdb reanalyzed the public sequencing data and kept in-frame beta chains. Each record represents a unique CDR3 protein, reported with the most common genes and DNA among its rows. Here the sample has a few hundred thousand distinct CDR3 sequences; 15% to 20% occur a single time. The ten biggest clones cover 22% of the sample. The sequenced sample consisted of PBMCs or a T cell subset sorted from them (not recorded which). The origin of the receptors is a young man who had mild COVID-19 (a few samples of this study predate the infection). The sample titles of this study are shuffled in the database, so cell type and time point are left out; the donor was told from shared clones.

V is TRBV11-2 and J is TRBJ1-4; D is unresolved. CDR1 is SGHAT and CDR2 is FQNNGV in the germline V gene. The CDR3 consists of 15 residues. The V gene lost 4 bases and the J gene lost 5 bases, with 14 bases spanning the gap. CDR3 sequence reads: CASSSELADNEKLFF. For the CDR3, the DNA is TGTGCCAGCAGCTCAGAGCTTGCAGACAATGAAAAACTGTTTTTT. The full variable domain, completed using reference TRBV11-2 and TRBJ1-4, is EAGVAQSPRYKIIEKRQSVAFWCNPISGHATLYWYQQILGQGPKLLIQFQNNGVVDDSQLPKDRFSAERLKGVDSTLKIQPAKLEDSAVYLCASSSELADNEKLFFGSGTQLSVL.

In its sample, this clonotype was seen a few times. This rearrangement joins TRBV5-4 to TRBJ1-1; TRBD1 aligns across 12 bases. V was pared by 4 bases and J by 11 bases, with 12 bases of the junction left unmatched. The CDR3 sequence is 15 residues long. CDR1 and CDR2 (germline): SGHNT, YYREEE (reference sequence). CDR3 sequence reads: CASSGGTGGRDWAFF. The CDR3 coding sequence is TGTGCCAGCAGCGGCGGGACAGGGGGCCGAGATTGGGCTTTCTTT.

CDR3 sequence reads: CASNRAGDYEQYF. In nucleotides, the CDR3 is TGTGCCAGCAATCGGGCAGGAGACTACGAGCAGTACTTC. The gene calls are TRBV6-2 or TRBV6-3 and TRBJ2-7; no reliable D call. Trimming took off 7 bases at V and 3 bases at J, with 13 bases between the two ends. Germline-derived CDR1 and CDR2 are MNHEY and SVGEGT. The CDR3 runs 13 residues.

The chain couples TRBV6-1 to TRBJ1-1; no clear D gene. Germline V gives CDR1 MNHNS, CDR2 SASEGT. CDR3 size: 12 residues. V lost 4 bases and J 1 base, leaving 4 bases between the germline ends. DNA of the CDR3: TGTGCCAGCAGTGGCAAGAACACTGAAGCTTTCTTT. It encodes CASSGKNTEAFF.

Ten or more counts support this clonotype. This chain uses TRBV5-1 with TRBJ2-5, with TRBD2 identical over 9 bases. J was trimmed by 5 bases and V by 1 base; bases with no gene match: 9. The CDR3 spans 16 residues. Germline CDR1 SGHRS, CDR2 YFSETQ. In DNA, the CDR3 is TGCGCCAGCAGCTTGACCCTAGCGGGGAGGTCGGAGACCCAGTACTTC. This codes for CASSLTLAGRSETQYF.

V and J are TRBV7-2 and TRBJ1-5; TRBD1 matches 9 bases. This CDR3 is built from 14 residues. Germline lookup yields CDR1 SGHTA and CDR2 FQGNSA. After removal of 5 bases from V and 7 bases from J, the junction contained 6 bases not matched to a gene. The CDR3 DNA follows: TGTGCCAGCAGCGGGACAGGGCGCTACCAGCCCCAGCATTTT. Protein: CASSGTGRYQPQHF.

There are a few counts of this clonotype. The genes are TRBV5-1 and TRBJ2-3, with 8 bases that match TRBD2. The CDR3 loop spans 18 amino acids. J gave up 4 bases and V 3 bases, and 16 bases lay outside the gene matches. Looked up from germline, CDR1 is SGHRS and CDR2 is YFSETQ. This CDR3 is CASSYDGTSGLAADTQYF. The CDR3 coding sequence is TGCGCCAGCAGCTACGACGGGACTAGTGGGTTAGCCGCAGATACGCAGTATTTT.

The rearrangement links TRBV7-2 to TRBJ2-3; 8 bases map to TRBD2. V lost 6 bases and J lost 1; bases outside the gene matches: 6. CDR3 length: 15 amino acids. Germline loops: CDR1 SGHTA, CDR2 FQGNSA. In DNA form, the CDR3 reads TGTGCCAGCAGATCAAAACTAGCGGGCACAGATACGCAGTATTTT. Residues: CASRSKLAGTDTQYF. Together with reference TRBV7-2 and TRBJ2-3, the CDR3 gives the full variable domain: GAGVSQSPSNKVTEKGKDVELRCDPISGHTALYWYRQSLGQGLEFLIYFQGNSAPDKSGLPSDRFSAERTGGSVSTLTIQRTQQEDSAVYLCASRSKLAGTDTQYFGPGTRLTVL.

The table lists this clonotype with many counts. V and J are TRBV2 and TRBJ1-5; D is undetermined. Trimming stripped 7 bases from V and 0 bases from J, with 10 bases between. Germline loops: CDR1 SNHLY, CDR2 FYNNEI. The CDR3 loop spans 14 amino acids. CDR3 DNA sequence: TGTGCCAGCACGGGAAGCATTAGCAATCAGCCCCAGCATTTT. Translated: CASTGSISNQPQHF.

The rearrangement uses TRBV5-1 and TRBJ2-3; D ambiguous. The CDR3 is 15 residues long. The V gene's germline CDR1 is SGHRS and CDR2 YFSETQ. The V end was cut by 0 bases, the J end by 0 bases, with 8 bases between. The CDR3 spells CASSLVPLSTDTQYF. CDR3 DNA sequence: TGCGCCAGCAGCTTGGTACCGCTGAGCACAGATACGCAGTATTTT. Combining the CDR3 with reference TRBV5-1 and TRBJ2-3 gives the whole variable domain KAGVTQTPRYLIKTRGQQVTLSCSPISGHRSVSWYQQTPGQGLQFLFEYFSETQRNKGNFPGRFSGRQFSNSRSEMNVSTLELGDSALYLCASSLVPLSTDTQYFGPGTRLTVL.

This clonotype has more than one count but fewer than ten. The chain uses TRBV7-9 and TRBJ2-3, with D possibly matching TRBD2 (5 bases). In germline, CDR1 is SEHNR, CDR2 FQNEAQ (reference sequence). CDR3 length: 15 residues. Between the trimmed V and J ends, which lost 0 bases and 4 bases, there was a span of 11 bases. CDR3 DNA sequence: TGTGCCAGCAGCTTAGCAACTAGTAGCCCAGATACGCAGTATTTT. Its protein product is CASSLATSSPDTQYF.

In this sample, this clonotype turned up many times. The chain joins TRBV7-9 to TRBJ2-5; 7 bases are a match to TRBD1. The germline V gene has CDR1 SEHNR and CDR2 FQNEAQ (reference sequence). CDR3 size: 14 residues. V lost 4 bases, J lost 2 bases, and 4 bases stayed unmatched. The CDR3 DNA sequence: TGTGCCAGCAGCTCCTGGACAGGACAAGAGACCCAGTACTTC. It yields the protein CASSSWTGQETQYF.

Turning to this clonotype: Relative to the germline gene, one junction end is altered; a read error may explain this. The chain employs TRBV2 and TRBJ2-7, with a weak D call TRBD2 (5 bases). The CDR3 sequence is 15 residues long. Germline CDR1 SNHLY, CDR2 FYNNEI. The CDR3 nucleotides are TGTGCCAGCAGGGAAGGTCGGGGTCCAACCTACGAGCAGTACTTC. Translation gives CASREGRGPTYEQYF.

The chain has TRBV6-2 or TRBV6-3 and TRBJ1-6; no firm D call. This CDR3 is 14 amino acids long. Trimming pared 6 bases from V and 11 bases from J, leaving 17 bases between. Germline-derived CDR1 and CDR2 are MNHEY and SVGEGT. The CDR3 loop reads CASSTGSGSAPLHF. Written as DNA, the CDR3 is TGTGCCAGCAGCACCGGGTCGGGAAGCGCACCCCTCCACTTT.

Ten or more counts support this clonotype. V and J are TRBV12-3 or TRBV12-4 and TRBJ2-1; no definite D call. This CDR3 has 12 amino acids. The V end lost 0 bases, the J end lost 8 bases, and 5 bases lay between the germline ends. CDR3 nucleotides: TGTGCCAGCAGTTTAGCCCCTGATGAGCAGTTCTTC. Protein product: CASSLAPDEQFF.

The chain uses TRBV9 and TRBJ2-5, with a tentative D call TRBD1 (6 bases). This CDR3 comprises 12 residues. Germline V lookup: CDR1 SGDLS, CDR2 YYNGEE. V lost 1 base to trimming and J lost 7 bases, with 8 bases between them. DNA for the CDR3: TGTGCCAGCAGCGTAACGACAGGGACCCAGTACTTC. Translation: CASSVTTGTQYF.

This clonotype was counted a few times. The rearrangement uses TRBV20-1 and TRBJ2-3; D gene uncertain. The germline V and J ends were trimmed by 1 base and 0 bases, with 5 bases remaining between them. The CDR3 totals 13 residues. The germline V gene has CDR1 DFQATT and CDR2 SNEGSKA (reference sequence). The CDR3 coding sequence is TGCAGTGCTAGAGTGGAAAGCACAGATACGCAGTATTTT. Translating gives CSARVESTDTQYF.

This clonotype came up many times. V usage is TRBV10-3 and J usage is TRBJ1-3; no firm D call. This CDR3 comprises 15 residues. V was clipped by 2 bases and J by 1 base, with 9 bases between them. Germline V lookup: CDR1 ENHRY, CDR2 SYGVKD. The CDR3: CAISEAPFSGNTIYF. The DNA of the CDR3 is TGTGCCATCAGTGAGGCCCCTTTTTCTGGAAACACCATATATTTT.

This CDR3 reads CASSFKEGTGELFF. CDR3 bases: TGTGCCAGCAGTTTTAAGGAAGGCACCGGGGAGCTGTTTTTT. This chain uses TRBV12-3 or TRBV12-4 with TRBJ2-2; D is ambiguous. CDR3 length: 14 residues. V dropped 3 bases and J dropped 4 bases, with 9 bases sitting between them.

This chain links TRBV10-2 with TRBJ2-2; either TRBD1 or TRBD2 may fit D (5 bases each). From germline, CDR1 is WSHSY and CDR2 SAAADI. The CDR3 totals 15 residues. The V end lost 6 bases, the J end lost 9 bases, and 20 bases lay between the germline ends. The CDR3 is CASRGPGVLSRELFF. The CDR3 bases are TGCGCCAGCAGGGGGCCCGGGGTTTTGTCCAGGGAGCTGTTTTTT.

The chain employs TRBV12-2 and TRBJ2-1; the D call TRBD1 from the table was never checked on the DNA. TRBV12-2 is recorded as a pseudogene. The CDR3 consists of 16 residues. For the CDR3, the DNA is TGCCGAAAGGGGCGACAGGGGGCAGGGGGATACAATGAGCAGTTCTTC. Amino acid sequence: CRKGRQGAGGYNEQFF.

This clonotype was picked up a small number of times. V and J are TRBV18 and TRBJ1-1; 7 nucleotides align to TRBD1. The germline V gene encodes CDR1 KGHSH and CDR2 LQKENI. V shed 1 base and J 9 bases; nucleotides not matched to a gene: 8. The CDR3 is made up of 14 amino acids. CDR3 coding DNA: TGTGCCAGCTCACCACAAGGGGGCCCCGTCCAAGCTTTCTTT. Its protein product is CASSPQGGPVQAFF.

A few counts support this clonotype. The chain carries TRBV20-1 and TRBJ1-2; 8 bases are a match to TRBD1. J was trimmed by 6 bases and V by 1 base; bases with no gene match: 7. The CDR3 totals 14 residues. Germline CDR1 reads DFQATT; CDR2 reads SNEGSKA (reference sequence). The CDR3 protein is CSARAISGGHGYTF. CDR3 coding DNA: TGCAGTGCTAGAGCCATCTCAGGGGGCCATGGCTACACCTTC.

CDR3 protein: CASSLPGTERTGELFF. Written as DNA, the CDR3 is TGCGCCAGCAGCTTGCCCGGGACAGAGCGGACCGGGGAGCTGTTTTTT. The chain employs TRBV5-1 and TRBJ2-2; 7 nucleotides agree with TRBD1. The V gene's germline CDR1 is SGHRS and CDR2 YFSETQ. The CDR3 consists of 16 residues. The J segment lost 5 bases and the V segment lost 1 base, leaving 8 bases of the junction unmatched.

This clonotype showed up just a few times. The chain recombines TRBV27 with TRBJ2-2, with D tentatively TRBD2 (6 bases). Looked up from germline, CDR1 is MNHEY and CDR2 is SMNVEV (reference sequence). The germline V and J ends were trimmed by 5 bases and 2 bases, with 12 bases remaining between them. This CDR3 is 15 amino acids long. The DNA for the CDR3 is TGTGCCAGCAGTCGTCGGGGGAGAAACACCGGGGAGCTGTTTTTT. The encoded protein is CASSRRGRNTGELFF.

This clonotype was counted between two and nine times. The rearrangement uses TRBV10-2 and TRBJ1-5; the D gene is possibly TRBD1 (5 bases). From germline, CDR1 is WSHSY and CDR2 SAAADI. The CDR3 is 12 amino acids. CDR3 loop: CATRQLNQPQHF. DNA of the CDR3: TGCGCAACCCGACAGTTGAATCAGCCCCAGCATTTT.

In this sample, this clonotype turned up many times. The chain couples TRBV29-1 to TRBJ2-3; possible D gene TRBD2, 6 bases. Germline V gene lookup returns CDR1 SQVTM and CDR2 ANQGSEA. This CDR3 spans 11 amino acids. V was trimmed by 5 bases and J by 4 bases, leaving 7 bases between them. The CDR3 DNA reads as TGCAGCGTTTGGGGGGCAGATACGCAGTATTTT. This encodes CSVWGADTQYF.

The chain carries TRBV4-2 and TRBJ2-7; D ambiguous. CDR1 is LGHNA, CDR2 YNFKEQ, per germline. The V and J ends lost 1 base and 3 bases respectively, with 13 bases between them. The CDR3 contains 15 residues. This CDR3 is CASSQASGLIYEQYF. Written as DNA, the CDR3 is TGTGCCAGCAGCCAAGCCTCAGGTTTAATCTACGAGCAGTACTTC.

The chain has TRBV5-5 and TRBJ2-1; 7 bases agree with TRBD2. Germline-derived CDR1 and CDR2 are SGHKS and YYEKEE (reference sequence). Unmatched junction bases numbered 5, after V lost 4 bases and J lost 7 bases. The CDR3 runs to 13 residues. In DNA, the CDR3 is TGTGCCAGCAGCCTCCGGACTAGTAATGAGCAGTTCTTC. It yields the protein CASSLRTSNEQFF. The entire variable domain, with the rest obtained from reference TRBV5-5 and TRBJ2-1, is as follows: DAGVTQSPTHLIKTRGQQVTLRCSPISGHKSVSWYQQVLGQGPQFIFQYYEKEERGRGNFPDRFSARQFPNYSSELNVNALLLGDSALYLCASSLRTSNEQFFGPGTRLTVL.

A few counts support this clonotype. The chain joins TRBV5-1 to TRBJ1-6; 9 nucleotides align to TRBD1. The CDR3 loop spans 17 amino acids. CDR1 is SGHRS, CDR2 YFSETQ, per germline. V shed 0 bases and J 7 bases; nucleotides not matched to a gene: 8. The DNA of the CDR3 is TGCGCCAGCAGCTTGGGACAGGGGGGCCTCTGGAATTCACCCCTCCACTTT. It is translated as CASSLGQGGLWNSPLHF. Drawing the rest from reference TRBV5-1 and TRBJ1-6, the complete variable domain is KAGVTQTPRYLIKTRGQQVTLSCSPISGHRSVSWYQQTPGQGLQFLFEYFSETQRNKGNFPGRFSGRQFSNSRSEMNVSTLELGDSALYLCASSLGQGGLWNSPLHFGNGTRLTVT.

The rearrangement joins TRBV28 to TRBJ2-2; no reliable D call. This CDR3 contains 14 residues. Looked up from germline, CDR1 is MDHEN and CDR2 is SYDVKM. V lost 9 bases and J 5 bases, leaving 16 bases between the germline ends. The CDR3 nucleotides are TGTGCCAGTAGGCAGCGTTTGACGACCGGGGAGCTGTTTTTT. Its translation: CASRQRLTTGELFF.